The 30 T cell receptor beta chains presented below share a single source sample, sequenced in a study of T-cell memory formation after mild COVID-19. Using its own MiXCR run on the 5' RACE reads, TCRdb lists one record per CDR3 protein. The data show nearly 200,000 distinct CDR3 sequences, approximately 16% seen once. The sample comprised PBMCs or a T cell subset sorted from them (not recorded which). These receptors were taken from an adult woman who had mild COVID-19 (a few samples of this study predate the infection). Cell type and time point are not known.

In its sample, this clonotype was seen a few times. This rearrangement joins TRBV5-5 to TRBJ2-3; no firm D call. CDR1 is SGHKS, CDR2 YYEKEE, per germline (reference sequence). Trimming took off 2 bases at V and 6 bases at J, with 13 bases between the two ends. This CDR3 is 14 amino acids long. The CDR3 loop reads CASSLRDPGDTQYF. Here the CDR3 DNA reads TGTGCCAGCAGCTTAAGGGATCCCGGGGATACGCAGTATTTT.

The chain joins TRBV4-3 to TRBJ2-1; tentative D call: TRBD1 (6 bases). Germline V gives CDR1 LGHNA, CDR2 YSLEER. The CDR3 spans 16 residues. With 0 bases removed from V and 2 bases from J, the gap between germline ends came to 11 bases. CDR3 DNA sequence: TGCGCCAGCAGCCAAGATCACCGGGACACCTACAATGAGCAGTTCTTC. As protein: CASSQDHRDTYNEQFF.

This clonotype was recorded many times. The chain recombines TRBV5-1 with TRBJ2-1; D possibly corresponds to TRBD2 (5 bases). Trimming pared 4 bases from V and 4 bases from J, leaving 12 bases between. The V gene's germline CDR1 is SGHRS and CDR2 YFSETQ. The CDR3 is 14 amino acids. CDR3 coding DNA: TGCGCCAGCAGCCCGGACTCCACATACAATGAGCAGTTCTTC. This codes for CASSPDSTYNEQFF.

This chain joins TRBV5-1 and TRBJ2-1; 14 bases map to TRBD2. The CDR3 covers 17 residues. V was pared by 4 bases and J by 8 bases, with 11 bases of the junction left unmatched. The germline V gene encodes CDR1 SGHRS and CDR2 YFSETQ. The CDR3 region is CASSPVGTSGSSHEQFF. The DNA for the CDR3 is TGCGCCAGCAGCCCGGTGGGGACTAGCGGGAGCTCGCATGAGCAGTTCTTC. The whole variable domain, filled in from reference TRBV5-1 and TRBJ2-1, reads KAGVTQTPRYLIKTRGQQVTLSCSPISGHRSVSWYQQTPGQGLQFLFEYFSETQRNKGNFPGRFSGRQFSNSRSEMNVSTLELGDSALYLCASSPVGTSGSSHEQFFGPGTRLTVL.

This clonotype was seen many times. V usage is TRBV3-1 and J usage is TRBJ2-7; 9 bases fit TRBD1. The germline V gene has CDR1 LGHDT and CDR2 YNNKEL (reference sequence). This CDR3 has 14 residues. With 1 base clipped from V and 6 bases from J, the junction kept 4 bases outside the gene matches. CDR3 in amino acids: CASSQAGTGSEQYF. The CDR3 DNA is TGTGCCAGCAGCCAAGCCGGGACAGGGAGCGAGCAGTACTTC.

The CDR3 protein is CASSSDATKGGKLFF. CDR3 DNA sequence: TGTGCCAGCAGCTCGGACGCGACAAAGGGAGGAAAACTGTTTTTT. This rearrangement joins TRBV7-9 to TRBJ1-4; D is unclear. This CDR3 contains 15 residues. Germline V gene data show CDR1 as SEHNR and CDR2 as FQNEAQ (reference sequence). Trimming took 4 bases from V and 10 from J, leaving 19 bases between them. The full variable domain, its missing parts supplied by reference TRBV7-9 and TRBJ1-4, is DTGVSQNPRHKITKRGQNVTFRCDPISEHNRLYWYRQTLGQGPEFLTYFQNEAQLEKSRLLSDRFSAERPKGSFSTLEIQRTEQGDSAMYLCASSSDATKGGKLFFGSGTQLSVL.

The chain links TRBV3-1 to TRBJ2-7, with 7 positions matching TRBD1. This CDR3 is 15 amino acids long. The germline gives CDR1 LGHDT, CDR2 YNNKEL (reference sequence). Trimming removed 3 bases from V and 7 bases from J; junction bases left unmatched: 12. The chain's CDR3 is CASSHYRDSPMEQYF. The CDR3 coding sequence is TGTGCCAGCAGCCACTACCGGGACAGTCCTATGGAGCAGTACTTC.

This clonotype was detected a few times. The V call is TRBV18, the J call TRBJ2-1; 8 bases are shared with TRBD1. The CDR3 spans 12 residues. Germline CDR1 is KGHSH and CDR2 is LQKENI. Trimming cost V 6 bases and J 7 bases; bases outside gene matches: 2. CDR3: CASSTGVNEQFF. Written as DNA, the CDR3 is TGTGCCAGCTCGACAGGGGTAAATGAGCAGTTCTTC.

A few counts support this clonotype. The rearrangement links TRBV4-2 to TRBJ1-5; D is perhaps TRBD1 (6 bases). With 0 bases removed from V and 2 bases from J, the gap between germline ends came to 14 bases. CDR3 length: 17 amino acids. The germline V gene encodes CDR1 LGHNA and CDR2 YNFKEQ. CDR3 in DNA: TGTGCCAGCAGCCAAGAGTACAGGGACTCCGGCAATCAGCCCCAGCATTTT. Translating gives CASSQEYRDSGNQPQHF.

This clonotype came up many times. This chain connects TRBV10-3 to TRBJ2-1; 13 nucleotides agree with TRBD2. The ends lost 2 bases at V and 11 bases at J; junction bases unmatched: 9. This CDR3 is built from 16 residues. The germline V gene encodes CDR1 ENHRY and CDR2 SYGVKD. The CDR3 protein is CAISEPRGLAGAKQFF. The CDR3 nucleotides read TGTGCCATCAGTGAGCCCCGCGGACTAGCGGGAGCGAAGCAGTTCTTC.

This clonotype was detected a few times. V and J are TRBV4-1 and TRBJ1-6; D is uncertain. The CDR3 has 13 residues. V was cut by 4 bases and J by 9 bases, with 10 bases left in between. Germline CDR1 and CDR2: MGHRA and YSYEKL. The CDR3 nucleotides read TGCGCCAGCAGCCCGAGAGTGAGTTCACCCCTCCACTTT. Protein product: CASSPRVSSPLHF.

This clonotype was counted between two and nine times. The V and J genes are TRBV4-1 and TRBJ2-2, with D perhaps TRBD1 (6 bases). Trimming removed 0 bases from V and 6 bases from J, with 14 bases in between. This CDR3 has 16 amino acids. Per germline, CDR1 MGHRA and CDR2 YSYEKL. CDR3 DNA: TGCGCCAGCAGCCAAGAAGGGGGTGGTCTGCCCGGGGAGCTGTTTTTT. This encodes CASSQEGGGLPGELFF.

J is TRBJ2-7 and V is TRBV12-3 or TRBV12-4, with 7 nucleotides matching TRBD2. V lost 3 bases, J lost 7 bases, and 9 bases stayed unmatched. The CDR3 has 14 amino acids. The CDR3 loop is CASSFGGRGGEQYF. The CDR3 DNA is TGTGCCAGCAGTTTCGGCGGGAGAGGTGGAGAGCAGTACTTC.

J is TRBJ2-5 and V is TRBV24-1, with D perhaps TRBD1 or TRBD2 (6 bases each). Trimming took 4 bases from V and 5 from J, leaving 16 bases between them. CDR3 length: 15 residues. Germline CDR1 KGHDR, CDR2 SFDVKD. CDR3: CATSERGGGEETQYF. Written as DNA, the CDR3 is TGTGCCACCAGTGAAAGAGGAGGGGGTGAGGAGACCCAGTACTTC.

The rearrangement joins TRBV19 to TRBJ1-4; D is possibly TRBD1 (5 bases). Germline CDR1 LNHDA, CDR2 SQIVND (reference sequence). The CDR3 contains 15 residues. Trimming took 4 bases from V and 13 from J, leaving 22 bases between them. In DNA, the CDR3 is TGTGCCAGTAGTAGCGGGACCGCGGAGGGTGTTAGACTGTTTTTT. Protein product: CASSSGTAEGVRLFF.

The chain employs TRBV19 and TRBJ1-1, with 9 bases that match TRBD1. The J segment lost 0 bases and the V segment lost 4 bases, leaving 15 bases of the junction unmatched. Germline V gene sequence: CDR1 LNHDA, CDR2 SQIVND (reference sequence). This CDR3 is built from 19 residues. This CDR3 is CASSSPSDRGLAMNTEAFF. DNA for the CDR3: TGTGCCAGTAGTAGCCCCTCGGACAGGGGTCTTGCTATGAACACTGAAGCTTTCTTT.

This clonotype has ten or more counts. The V call is TRBV7-2, the J call TRBJ2-3; 14 positions match TRBD2. This CDR3 is built from 17 residues. The junction had 6 bases not matched to a gene; V was cut back by 5 bases and J by 2 bases. Germline V lookup: CDR1 SGHTA, CDR2 FQGNSA. The CDR3: CASSRGLAGAATDTQYF. CDR3 in DNA: TGTGCCAGCAGCAGGGGACTAGCGGGAGCCGCCACAGATACGCAGTATTTT.

This chain joins TRBV4-3 and TRBJ2-6; 9 bases align to TRBD2. The CDR3 runs to 20 residues. Germline lookup yields CDR1 LGHNA and CDR2 YSLEER. The ends lost 1 base at V and 2 bases at J; junction bases unmatched: 12. The DNA of the CDR3 is TGCGCCAGCAGCCAAGTTCGATACGGCGGGAGGGTGGCTGGGGCCAACGTCCTGACTTTC. Amino acid sequence: CASSQVRYGGRVAGANVLTF.

This clonotype occurred many times. This chain connects TRBV20-1 to TRBJ2-3; 9 nucleotides agree with TRBD2. V was pared by 5 bases and J by 4 bases, with 10 bases of the junction left unmatched. The CDR3 spans 15 residues. The V gene's germline CDR1 is DFQATT and CDR2 SNEGSKA (reference sequence). The CDR3, as DNA: TGCAGTGCTGGACAGATCGGCGGGGGGGCAGATACGCAGTATTTT. This gives the protein CSAGQIGGGADTQYF.

Only a few counts were recorded for this clonotype. This chain uses TRBV6-6 with TRBJ1-4, with D tentatively TRBD1 (5 bases). Trimming took off 5 bases at V and 0 bases at J, with 10 bases between the two ends. This CDR3 region has 15 residues. Germline assignment: CDR1 MNHNY and CDR2 SVGAGI (reference sequence). CDR3 region: CASSGGTATNEKLFF. The CDR3 nucleotides read TGTGCCAGCAGTGGAGGGACGGCAACTAATGAAAAACTGTTTTTT.

The table lists this clonotype with a few counts. V gene TRBV9 combines with J gene TRBJ2-1; the match to TRBD2 covers 8 bases. Germline V CDR1 and CDR2: SGDLS, YYNGEE. Trimming cost V 0 bases and J 10 bases; bases outside gene matches: 15. The CDR3 extends over 17 amino acids. Here the CDR3 DNA reads TGTGCCAGCAGCGTAGCTACGGGGCGGGAGGCCCCCGGGGAGCAGTTCTTC. It specifies CASSVATGREAPGEQFF.

The chain joins TRBV5-5 to TRBJ2-1; TRBD1 aligns across 10 bases. The CDR3 runs to 16 residues. V shed 4 bases and J 6 bases; nucleotides not matched to a gene: 10. Germline loops: CDR1 SGHKS, CDR2 YYEKEE (reference sequence). CDR3 nucleotide sequence: TGTGCCAGCAGCCCGACAGGGGGCCCTCGGCCCAATGAGCAGTTCTTC. It yields the protein CASSPTGGPRPNEQFF.

This clonotype turned up a few times. V and J are TRBV12-3 or TRBV12-4 and TRBJ2-2; no reliable D call. V was clipped by 5 bases and J by 2 bases, with 6 bases between them. The CDR3 has 13 residues. The CDR3 here is CASSPRNTGELFF. CDR3 nucleotides: TGTGCCAGCAGTCCTCGAAACACCGGGGAGCTGTTTTTT.

The chain employs TRBV7-2 and TRBJ2-5; perhaps TRBD1 as D (5 bases). Trimming removed 2 bases at V and 5 bases at J, with 15 bases between. Germline assignment: CDR1 SGHTA and CDR2 FQGNSA. The CDR3 runs 15 residues. Here the CDR3 reads CASSLQQGARETQYF. The CDR3 DNA sequence: TGTGCCAGCAGCTTACAGCAGGGCGCCAGGGAGACCCAGTACTTC.

This clonotype was observed at least ten times. The genes are TRBV7-3 and TRBJ2-3; D unresolved. This CDR3 is built from 14 residues. Germline CDR1 reads SGHTA; CDR2 reads FQGTGA. Trimming took off 0 bases at V and 0 bases at J, with 4 bases between the two ends. The CDR3 bases are TGTGCCAGCAGCTTAACTGGGAGCACAGATACGCAGTATTTT. Its translation: CASSLTGSTDTQYF.

The V and J genes are TRBV7-2 and TRBJ1-1, with D possibly TRBD1 on 6 matching bases. V lost 5 bases to trimming and J lost 9 bases, with 13 bases between them. CDR1 is SGHTA, CDR2 FQGNSA, per germline. This CDR3 contains 12 residues. In nucleotides, the CDR3 is TGTGCCAGCAGCCTGAACAGGGCTCAAGCTTTCTTT. This gives the protein CASSLNRAQAFF.

By sample share, this clonotype is medium-sized. The V and J genes are TRBV5-1 and TRBJ2-2; possible D gene TRBD1, 5 bases. Germline assignment: CDR1 SGHRS and CDR2 YFSETQ. The V end was cut by 4 bases, the J end by 0 bases, with 16 bases between. The length of the CDR3 is 17 residues. The CDR3 sequence is CASSKGHRDPNTGELFF. As DNA, the CDR3 is TGCGCCAGCAGCAAGGGGCACAGAGATCCGAACACCGGGGAGCTGTTTTTT.

The rearrangement links TRBV9 to TRBJ1-2, with a possible D match to TRBD1 (6 bases). Per germline, CDR1 SGDLS and CDR2 YYNGEE. V was cut by 2 bases and J by 8 bases, with 16 bases left in between. This CDR3 contains 14 residues. The CDR3 nucleotides are TGTGCCAGCAGCGTGTGGGACTCTCAGGGGGGCTACACCTTC. Its translation is CASSVWDSQGGYTF.

The CDR3 spells CAISVRVSDEQYF. The CDR3, as DNA: TGTGCCATCAGTGTAAGGGTGTCCGACGAGCAGTACTTC. V and J are TRBV10-3 and TRBJ2-7, with D unresolved. Germline-derived CDR1 and CDR2 are ENHRY and SYGVKD. Trimming stripped 4 bases from V and 5 bases from J, with 12 bases between. CDR3 length equals 13 residues.

A few counts support this clonotype. This sequence joins TRBV7-6 and TRBJ2-3; the D is unclear. The CDR3 sequence is 13 residues long. Trimming took off 5 bases at V and 4 bases at J, with 10 bases between the two ends. The V gene's germline CDR1 is SGHVS and CDR2 FNYEAQ. The chain's CDR3 is CASSQFAADTQYF. The CDR3 bases are TGTGCCAGCAGCCAATTCGCCGCAGATACGCAGTATTTT.